This paragraph reports one T cell receptor beta chain. The source of the sample is a study of blood T cell repertoires in COVID-19. Turning to the study itself: The United States, Italy and Spain supplied acute and convalescent COVID-19 samples.

Data came from immunoSEQ multiplex PCR; TCRdb stores just in-frame clones and leaves some out. The sample yields approximately 90,000 clones, over 80% seen once. The germline V and J ends were trimmed by 6 bases and 7 bases, with 16 bases remaining between them. CDR3 length: 14 residues. Germline V gene lookup returns CDR1 LNHDA and CDR2 SQIVND (reference sequence). This TCR was recovered from a man in his forties or fifties with acute or convalescent COVID-19. The material sequenced was peripheral blood. The V gene is TRBV19, the J gene TRBJ1-5; TRBD1 is a possible D gene (6 bases). Written as DNA, the CDR3 is TGTGCCAGTAGCAACGGACAGTTGAACCAGCCCCAGCATTTT. Protein sequence: CASSNGQLNQPQHF.